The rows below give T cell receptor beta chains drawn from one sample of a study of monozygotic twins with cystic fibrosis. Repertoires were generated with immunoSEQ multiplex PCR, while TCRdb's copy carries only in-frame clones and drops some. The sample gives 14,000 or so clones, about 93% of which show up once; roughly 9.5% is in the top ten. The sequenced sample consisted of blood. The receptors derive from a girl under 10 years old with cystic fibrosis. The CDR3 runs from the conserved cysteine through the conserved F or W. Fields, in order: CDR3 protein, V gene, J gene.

CDR3 protein: CASTALNTEAFF; V gene: TRBV9; J gene: TRBJ1-1
CDR3 protein: CASSLGLDPRGYTF; V gene: TRBV5-1; J gene: TRBJ1-2
CDR3 protein: CASSAGVGELFF; V gene: TRBV9; J gene: TRBJ2-2
CDR3 protein: CSVGRRTDTQYF; V gene: TRBV29-1; J gene: TRBJ2-3
CDR3 protein: CASSPGSPGYEQYF; V gene: TRBV19; J gene: TRBJ2-7
CDR3 protein: CASSGRDRGISLYNEQFF; V gene: TRBV21-1; J gene: TRBJ2-1
CDR3 protein: CASRDIMNTEAFF; V gene: TRBV5-1; J gene: TRBJ1-1
CDR3 protein: CASSPTLAKNIQYF; V gene: TRBV7-2; J gene: TRBJ2-4
CDR3 protein: CASSTPSSYEQYF; V gene: TRBV7-8; J gene: TRBJ2-7
CDR3 protein: CASSLGGYNTEAFF; V gene: TRBV5-8; J gene: TRBJ1-1
CDR3 protein: CASSSSSAIYF; V gene: TRBV6-5; J gene: TRBJ1-3
CDR3 protein: CASSETGWQPQHF; V gene: TRBV25-1; J gene: TRBJ1-5
CDR3 protein: CASSQDRSSYEQYF; V gene: TRBV11-2; J gene: TRBJ2-7
CDR3 protein: CASSQGGFTDTQYF; V gene: TRBV4-3; J gene: TRBJ2-3
CDR3 protein: CASSTYSGRAHEQYF; V gene: TRBV19; J gene: TRBJ2-7